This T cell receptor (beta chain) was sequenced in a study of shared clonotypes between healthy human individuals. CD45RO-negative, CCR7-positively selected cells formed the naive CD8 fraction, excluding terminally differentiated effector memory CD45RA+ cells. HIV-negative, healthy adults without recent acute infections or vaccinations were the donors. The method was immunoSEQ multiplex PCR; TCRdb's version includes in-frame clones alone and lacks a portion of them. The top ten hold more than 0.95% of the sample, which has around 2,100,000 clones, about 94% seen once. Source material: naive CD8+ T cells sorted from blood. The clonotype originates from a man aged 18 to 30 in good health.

CDR3 loop: CASSPGTGRDIQYF. As DNA, the CDR3 is TGCGCCAGCAGCCCCGGGACAGGGCGGGACATTCAGTACTTC. The chain joins TRBV4-3 to TRBJ2-4, with 9 bases fitting TRBD1. The CDR3 has 14 residues. The germline V gene has CDR1 LGHNA and CDR2 YSLEER. Germline trimming cut 4 bases from V and 8 bases from J; bases unmatched to any gene: 6.